One and the same sample provided the 9 T cell receptor beta chains below, sequenced in a study of blood T cells in healthy people across ages. Then a second PCR, running roughly 7 to 11 cycles, was carried out with a sample-barcoded 5' primer and a J-beta primer mix. TCRdb recomputed calls from the 5' RACE reads with MiXCR, one row per CDR3 protein. The table includes around 1,000,000 distinct CDR3 sequences, around 27% detected once. These same records also appear under a second study, on T cells of mothers and their children.

The sequenced sample was blood. These receptors all stem from a girl aged 2 to 10 in good health.

In its sample, this clonotype was seen a few times. The J gene is TRBJ1-1, the V gene TRBV24-1, with D uncertain. Germline V CDR1 and CDR2: KGHDR, SFDVKD. The CDR3 length is 13 residues. Trimming removed 2 bases from V and 3 bases from J, with 6 bases in between. CDR3 region: CATSDSWDTEAFF. The DNA of the CDR3 is TGTGCCACCAGTGATTCCTGGGACACTGAAGCTTTCTTT.

The V gene is TRBV5-6, the J gene TRBJ1-4; TRBD1 matches 7 bases. The CDR3 totals 14 residues. Looked up from germline, CDR1 is SGHDT and CDR2 is YYEEEE. J was trimmed by 8 bases and V by 1 base; bases with no gene match: 5. Here the CDR3 reads CASSLQGGDEKLFF. CDR3 DNA: TGTGCCAGCAGCTTGCAAGGGGGCGACGAAAAACTGTTTTTT.

The chain joins TRBV29-1 to TRBJ1-1; tentatively, D is TRBD1 (5 bases). The CDR3 length is 11 residues. In germline, CDR1 is SQVTM, CDR2 ANQGSEA. Trimming shortened V by 6 bases and J by 6 bases, and 11 bases separated the two germline ends. CDR3 residues: CSVLGGAEAFF. The CDR3 DNA follows: TGCAGCGTCCTTGGGGGGGCTGAAGCTTTCTTT.

V is TRBV4-3 and J is TRBJ1-2, with D hard to call. This CDR3 is built from 15 residues. V was clipped by 1 base and J by 2 bases, with 11 bases between them. From germline, CDR1 is LGHNA and CDR2 YSLEER. CDR3: CASSQGSSGNYGYTF. In DNA, the CDR3 is TGCGCCAGCAGCCAAGGCTCCTCAGGAAACTATGGCTACACCTTC.

This clonotype occurred a few times. The chain has TRBV5-1 and TRBJ1-2; unclear D gene. Per germline, CDR1 SGHRS and CDR2 YFSETQ. CDR3 length equals 14 residues. Trimming removed 0 bases at V and 3 bases at J, with 9 bases between. The CDR3 nucleotides read TGCGCCAGCAGCTTGGCCGACACCTACTATGGCTACACCTTC. This gives the protein CASSLADTYYGYTF.

The chain uses TRBV7-6 and TRBJ1-3; 8 bases match TRBD1. Germline V CDR1 and CDR2: SGHVS, FNYEAQ. V lost 4 bases to trimming and J lost 4 bases; unmatched junction nucleotides: 9. The CDR3 totals 16 residues. The CDR3 loop reads CASSYQSGGEGNTIYF. CDR3 coding DNA: TGTGCCAGCAGCTACCAATCAGGGGGCGAAGGAAACACCATATATTTT.

The chain joins TRBV20-1 to TRBJ2-1, with 8 positions matching TRBD2. The J call could be wrong; TRBJ2-5 is a better fit for the DNA end. The CDR3 spans 17 residues. CDR1 and CDR2 from the germline V gene are DFQATT and SNEGSKA (reference sequence). The CDR3 bases are TGCAGTGCTAGAGGGTATAGCGGGGAGACGGCCGGGGAGACCCAGTACTTC. Translation: CSARGYSGETAGETQYF.

This clonotype was observed a few times. The CDR3 DNA sequence: TGTGCCAGCAGCCAAGGGAACAGGGTAAACATTCAGTACTTC. It specifies CASSQGNRVNIQYF. This rearrangement joins TRBV14 to TRBJ2-4; a weak D match, TRBD1 (6 bases). Germline CDR1 is SGHDN and CDR2 is FVKESK. V was trimmed by 1 base and J by 6 bases, leaving 10 bases between them. This CDR3 is built from 14 residues.

This rearrangement joins TRBV29-1 to TRBJ2-7; 8 bases map to TRBD2. J lost 4 bases, V lost 6 bases, and 14 bases had no gene match. Looked up from germline, CDR1 is SQVTM and CDR2 is ANQGSEA. The CDR3 has 15 residues. The CDR3 loop is CSVREGSGRRYEQYF. The CDR3 bases are TGCAGCGTCCGGGAGGGAAGTGGTAGGAGGTACGAGCAGTACTTC.